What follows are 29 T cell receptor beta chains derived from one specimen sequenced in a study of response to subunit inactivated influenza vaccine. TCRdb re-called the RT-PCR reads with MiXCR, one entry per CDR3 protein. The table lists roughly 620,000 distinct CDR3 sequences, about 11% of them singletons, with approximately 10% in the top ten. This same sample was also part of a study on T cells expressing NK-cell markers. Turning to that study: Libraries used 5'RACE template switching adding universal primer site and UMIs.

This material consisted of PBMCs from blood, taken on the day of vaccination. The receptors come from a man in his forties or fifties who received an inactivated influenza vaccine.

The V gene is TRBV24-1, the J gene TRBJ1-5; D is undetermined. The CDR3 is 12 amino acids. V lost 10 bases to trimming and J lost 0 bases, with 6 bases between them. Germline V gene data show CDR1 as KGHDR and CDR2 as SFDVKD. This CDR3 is CATSDSNQPQHF. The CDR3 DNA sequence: TGTGCCACTTCAGATAGCAATCAGCCCCAGCATTTT.

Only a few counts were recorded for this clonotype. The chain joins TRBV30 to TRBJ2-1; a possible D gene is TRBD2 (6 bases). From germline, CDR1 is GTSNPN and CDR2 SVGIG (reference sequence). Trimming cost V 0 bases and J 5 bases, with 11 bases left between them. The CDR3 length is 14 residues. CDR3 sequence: CAWSVLAGNNEQFF. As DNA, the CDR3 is TGTGCCTGGAGTGTACTAGCAGGGAACAATGAGCAGTTCTTC. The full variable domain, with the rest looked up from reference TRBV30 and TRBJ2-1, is SQTIHQWPATLVQPVGSPLSLECTVEGTSNPNLYWYRQAAGRGLQLLFYSVGIGQISSEVPQNLSASRPQDRQFILSSKKLLLSDSGFYLCAWSVLAGNNEQFFGPGTRLTVL.

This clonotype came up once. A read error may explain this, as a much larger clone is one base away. The CDR3 region is CARTAGEWEKLFF. As DNA, the CDR3 is TGTGCCCGCACCGCAGGGGAATGGGAAAAACTGTTTTTT. V usage is TRBV12-3 or TRBV12-4 and J usage is TRBJ1-4; perhaps TRBD1 as D (6 bases). The CDR3 length is 13 residues. Trimming pared 11 bases from V and 8 bases from J, leaving 18 bases between.

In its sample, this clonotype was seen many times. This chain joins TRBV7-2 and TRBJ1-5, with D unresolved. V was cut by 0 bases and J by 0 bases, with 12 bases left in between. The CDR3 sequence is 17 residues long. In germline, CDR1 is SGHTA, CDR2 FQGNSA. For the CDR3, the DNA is TGTGCCAGCAGCTTAGCCCCGGTGCAGTATAGCAATCAGCCCCAGCATTTT. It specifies CASSLAPVQYSNQPQHF.

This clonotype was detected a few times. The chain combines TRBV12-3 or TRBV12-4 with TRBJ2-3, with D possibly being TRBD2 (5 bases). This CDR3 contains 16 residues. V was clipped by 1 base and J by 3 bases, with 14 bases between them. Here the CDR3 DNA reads TGTGCCAGCAGTTTAGACCCACTAGGTCATACAGATACGCAGTATTTT. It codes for CASSLDPLGHTDTQYF.

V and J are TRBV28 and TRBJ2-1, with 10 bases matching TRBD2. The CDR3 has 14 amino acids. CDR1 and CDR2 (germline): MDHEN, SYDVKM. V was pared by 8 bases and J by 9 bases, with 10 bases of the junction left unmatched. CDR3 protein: CASRGLAAGGEQFF. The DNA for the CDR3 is TGTGCCAGCCGAGGACTAGCGGCAGGGGGTGAGCAGTTCTTC.

The CDR3: CASSYIPYNSPLHF. The CDR3 nucleotides are TGTGCCAGCAGTTACATACCGTATAATTCACCCCTCCACTTT. This chain joins TRBV25-1 and TRBJ1-6; D remains unclear. V gave up 5 bases and J gave up 4 bases, with 9 bases separating them. The CDR3 has 14 amino acids. Germline V CDR1 and CDR2: MGHDK, SYGVNS.

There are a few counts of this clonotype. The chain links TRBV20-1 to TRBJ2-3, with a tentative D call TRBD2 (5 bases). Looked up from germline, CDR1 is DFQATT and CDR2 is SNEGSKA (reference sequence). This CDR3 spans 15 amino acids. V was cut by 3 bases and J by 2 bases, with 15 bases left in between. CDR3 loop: CSARDPIGVTDTQYF. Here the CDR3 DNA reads TGCAGTGCTAGGGACCCCATCGGGGTCACAGATACGCAGTATTTT.

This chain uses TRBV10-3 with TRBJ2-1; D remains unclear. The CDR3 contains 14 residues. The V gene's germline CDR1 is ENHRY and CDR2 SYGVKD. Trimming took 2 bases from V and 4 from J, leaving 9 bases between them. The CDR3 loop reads CAISEAVGYNEQFF. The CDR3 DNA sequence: TGTGCCATCAGTGAGGCGGTAGGGTACAATGAGCAGTTCTTC.

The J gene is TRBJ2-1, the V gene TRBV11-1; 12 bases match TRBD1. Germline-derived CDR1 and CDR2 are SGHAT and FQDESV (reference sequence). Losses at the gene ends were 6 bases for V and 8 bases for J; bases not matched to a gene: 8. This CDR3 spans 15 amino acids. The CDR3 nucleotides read TGTGCCAGCAGACCACTGGGGACAGGGGGCGATGAGCAGTTCTTC. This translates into CASRPLGTGGDEQFF.

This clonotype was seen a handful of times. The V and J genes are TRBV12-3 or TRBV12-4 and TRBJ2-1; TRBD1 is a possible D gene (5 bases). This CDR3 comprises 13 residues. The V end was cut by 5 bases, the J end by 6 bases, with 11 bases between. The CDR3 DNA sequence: TGTGCCAGCAGTACCCCCCAGGGCAATGAGCAGTTCTTC. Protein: CASSTPQGNEQFF.

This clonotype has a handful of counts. The CDR3 DNA reads TGTGCCAGCAGTTTGGGGGGGACGGCTAATGAAAAACTGTTTTTT. It translates to CASSLGGTANEKLFF. The chain couples TRBV12-3 or TRBV12-4 to TRBJ1-4; D possibly corresponds to TRBD1 (5 bases). The CDR3 spans 15 residues. Trimming pared 3 bases from V and 3 bases from J, leaving 11 bases between.

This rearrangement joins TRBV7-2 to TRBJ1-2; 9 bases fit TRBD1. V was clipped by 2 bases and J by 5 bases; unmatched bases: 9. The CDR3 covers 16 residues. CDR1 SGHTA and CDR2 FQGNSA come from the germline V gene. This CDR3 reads CASSLTPSTGGYGYTF. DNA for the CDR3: TGTGCCAGCAGCTTAACCCCCTCGACAGGGGGATATGGCTACACCTTC. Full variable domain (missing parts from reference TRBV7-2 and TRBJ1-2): GAGVSQSPSNKVTEKGKDVELRCDPISGHTALYWYRQSLGQGLEFLIYFQGNSAPDKSGLPSDRFSAERTGGSVSTLTIQRTQQEDSAVYLCASSLTPSTGGYGYTFGSGTRLTVV.

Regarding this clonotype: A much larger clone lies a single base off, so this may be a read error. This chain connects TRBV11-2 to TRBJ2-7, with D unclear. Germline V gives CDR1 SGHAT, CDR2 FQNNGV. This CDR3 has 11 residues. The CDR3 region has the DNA TGTGCCACCAGCTGGAGTGGCGAGCAGTACTTC. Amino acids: CATSWSGEQYF.

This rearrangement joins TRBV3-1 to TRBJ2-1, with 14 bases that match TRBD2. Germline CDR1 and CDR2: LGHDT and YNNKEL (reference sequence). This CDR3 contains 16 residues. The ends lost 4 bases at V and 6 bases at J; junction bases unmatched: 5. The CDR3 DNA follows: TGTGCCAGCAGCCCCCGGACTAGCGGGGGGAGCAATGAGCAGTTCTTC. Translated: CASSPRTSGGSNEQFF.

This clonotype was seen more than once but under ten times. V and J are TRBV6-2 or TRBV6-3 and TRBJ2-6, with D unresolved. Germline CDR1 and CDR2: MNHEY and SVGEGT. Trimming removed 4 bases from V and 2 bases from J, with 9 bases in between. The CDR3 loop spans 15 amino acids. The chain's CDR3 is CASSFGHAGANVLTF. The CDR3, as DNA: TGTGCCAGCAGTTTCGGGCACGCTGGGGCCAACGTCCTGACTTTC.

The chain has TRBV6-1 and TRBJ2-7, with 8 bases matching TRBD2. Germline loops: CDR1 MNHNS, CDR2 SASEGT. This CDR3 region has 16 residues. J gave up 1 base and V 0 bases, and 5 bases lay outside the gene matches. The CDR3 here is CASSEAGQRGSYEQYF. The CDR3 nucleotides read TGTGCCAGCAGTGAAGCGGGCCAGCGGGGGTCCTACGAGCAGTACTTC.

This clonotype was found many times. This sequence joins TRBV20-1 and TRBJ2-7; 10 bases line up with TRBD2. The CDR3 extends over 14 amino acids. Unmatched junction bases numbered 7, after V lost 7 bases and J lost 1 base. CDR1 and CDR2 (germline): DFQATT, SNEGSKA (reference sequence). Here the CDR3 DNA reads TGCAGTGTGAGACAACTAGCGGGGTCCTACGAGCAGTACTTC. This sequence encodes CSVRQLAGSYEQYF.

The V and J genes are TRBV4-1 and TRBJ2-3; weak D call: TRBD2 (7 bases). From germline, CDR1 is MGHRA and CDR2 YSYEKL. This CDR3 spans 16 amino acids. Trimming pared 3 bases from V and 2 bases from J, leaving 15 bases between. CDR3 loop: CASSHFWRGPTDTQYF. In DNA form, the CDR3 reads TGCGCCAGCAGCCACTTCTGGCGGGGGCCCACAGATACGCAGTATTTT.

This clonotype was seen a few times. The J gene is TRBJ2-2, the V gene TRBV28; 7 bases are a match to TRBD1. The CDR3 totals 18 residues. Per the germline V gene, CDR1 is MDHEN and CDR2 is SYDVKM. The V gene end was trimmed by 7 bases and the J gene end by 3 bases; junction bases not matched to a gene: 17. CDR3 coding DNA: TGTGCCAGCACCCCGGGACAGATAGCCCCCTATTACACCGGGGAGCTGTTTTTT. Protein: CASTPGQIAPYYTGELFF.

The CDR3 DNA follows: TGTGCCTGGAGTGTACTTGGGGAGTACCAAGAGACCCAGTACTTC. It encodes CAWSVLGEYQETQYF. The chain joins TRBV30 to TRBJ2-5; D is perhaps TRBD2 (5 bases). This CDR3 contains 15 residues. Trimming removed 0 bases from V and 0 bases from J, with 11 bases in between. The germline gives CDR1 GTSNPN, CDR2 SVGIG (reference sequence). The entire variable domain, with the rest obtained from reference TRBV30 and TRBJ2-5, is as follows: SQTIHQWPATLVQPVGSPLSLECTVEGTSNPNLYWYRQAAGRGLQLLFYSVGIGQISSEVPQNLSASRPQDRQFILSSKKLLLSDSGFYLCAWSVLGEYQETQYFGPGTRLLVL.

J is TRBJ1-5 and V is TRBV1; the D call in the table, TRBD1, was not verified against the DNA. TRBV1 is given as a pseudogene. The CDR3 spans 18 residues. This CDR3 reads CNLGDTHDALCSNQPQHF. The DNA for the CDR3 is TGCAATCTTGGGGACACTCATGATGCACTGTGTAGCAATCAGCCCCAGCATTTT.

CDR3 coding DNA: TGCAGTGCTAGAGATTATGGCAGGGGCCCCTCGGGAGAGCAGTTCTTC. Protein: CSARDYGRGPSGEQFF. This chain links TRBV20-1 with TRBJ2-1, with D possibly TRBD1 on 6 matching bases. CDR1 and CDR2 (germline): DFQATT, SNEGSKA (reference sequence). The CDR3 sequence is 16 residues long. Trimming removed 0 bases at V and 10 bases at J, with 22 bases between.

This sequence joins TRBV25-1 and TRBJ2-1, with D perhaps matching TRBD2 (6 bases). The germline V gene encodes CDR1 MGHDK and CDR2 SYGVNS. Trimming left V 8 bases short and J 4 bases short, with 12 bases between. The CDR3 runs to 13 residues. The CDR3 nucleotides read TGTGCCAGCTCACGGGGGTTTTACAATGAGCAGTTCTTC. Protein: CASSRGFYNEQFF.

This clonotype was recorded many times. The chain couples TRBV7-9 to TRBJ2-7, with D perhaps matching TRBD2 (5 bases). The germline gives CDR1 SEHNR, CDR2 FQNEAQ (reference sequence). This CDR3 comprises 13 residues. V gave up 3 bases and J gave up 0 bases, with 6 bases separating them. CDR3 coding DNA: TGTGCCAGCAGCTTCCGGGACTCCTACGAGCAGTACTTC. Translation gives CASSFRDSYEQYF.

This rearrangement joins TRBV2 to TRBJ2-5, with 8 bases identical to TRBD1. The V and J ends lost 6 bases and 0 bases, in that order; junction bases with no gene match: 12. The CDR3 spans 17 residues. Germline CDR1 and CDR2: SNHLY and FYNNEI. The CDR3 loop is CASSTPPGQDYQETQYF. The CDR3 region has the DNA TGTGCCAGCAGCACCCCTCCGGGACAGGATTACCAAGAGACCCAGTACTTC.

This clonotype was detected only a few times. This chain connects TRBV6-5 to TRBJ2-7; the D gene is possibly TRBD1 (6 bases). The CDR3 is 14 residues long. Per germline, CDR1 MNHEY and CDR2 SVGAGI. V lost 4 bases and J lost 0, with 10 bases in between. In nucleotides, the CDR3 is TGTGCCAGCAGTTGGTCGGACAGCTCCTACGAGCAGTACTTC. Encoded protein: CASSWSDSSYEQYF.

CDR3 in DNA: TGTGCCAGCAGACCCGGAGGGGGAGGGGCCAACGTCCTGACTTTC. Amino acids: CASRPGGGGANVLTF. The chain employs TRBV12-3 or TRBV12-4 and TRBJ2-6; the D gene could be TRBD1 or TRBD2 (6 bases each). This CDR3 is built from 15 residues. The V gene lost 6 bases and the J gene lost 4 bases, with 13 bases spanning the gap.

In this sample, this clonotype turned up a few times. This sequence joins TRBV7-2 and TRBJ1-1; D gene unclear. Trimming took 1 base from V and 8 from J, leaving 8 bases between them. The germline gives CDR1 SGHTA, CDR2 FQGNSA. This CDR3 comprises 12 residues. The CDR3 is CASSLGSFEAFF. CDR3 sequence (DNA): TGTGCCAGCAGCTTAGGCTCTTTCGAAGCTTTCTTT.